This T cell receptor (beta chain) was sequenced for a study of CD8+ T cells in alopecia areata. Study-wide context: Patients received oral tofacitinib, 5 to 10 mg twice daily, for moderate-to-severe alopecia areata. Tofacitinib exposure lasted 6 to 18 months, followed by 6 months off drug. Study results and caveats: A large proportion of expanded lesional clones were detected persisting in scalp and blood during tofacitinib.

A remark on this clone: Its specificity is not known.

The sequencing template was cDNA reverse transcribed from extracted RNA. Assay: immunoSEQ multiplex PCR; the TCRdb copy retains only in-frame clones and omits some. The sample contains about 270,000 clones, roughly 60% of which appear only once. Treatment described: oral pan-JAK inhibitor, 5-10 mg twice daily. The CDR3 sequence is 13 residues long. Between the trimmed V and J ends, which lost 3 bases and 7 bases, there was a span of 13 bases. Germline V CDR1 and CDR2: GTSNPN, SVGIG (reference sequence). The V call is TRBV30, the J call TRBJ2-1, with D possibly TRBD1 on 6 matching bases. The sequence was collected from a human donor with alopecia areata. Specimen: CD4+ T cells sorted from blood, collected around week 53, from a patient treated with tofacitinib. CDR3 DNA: TGTGCCTGGAGCCTACAGGGTCGGAATGAGCAGTTCTTC. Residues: CAWSLQGRNEQFF.